These 26 T cell receptor beta chains share one sample of origin, sequenced in a study of blood T cell repertoires in COVID-19. The assay was immunoSEQ multiplex PCR, and TCRdb's table has in-frame clones only and misses some. The table has tens of thousands of clones, 75% to 85% seen once. The sequencing input was peripheral blood. The receptors were sampled from a woman older than 75 with acute or convalescent COVID-19.

This chain uses TRBV5-6 with TRBJ2-5, with TRBD1 identical over 9 bases. The CDR3 sequence is 15 residues long. Unmatched junction bases numbered 6, after V lost 3 bases and J lost 3 bases. Per the germline V gene, CDR1 is SGHDT and CDR2 is YYEEEE. CDR3 in amino acids: CASSSRTGAEETQYF. For the CDR3, the DNA is TGTGCCAGCAGCTCCCGGACAGGGGCCGAAGAGACCCAGTACTTC.

This chain uses TRBV9 with TRBJ1-1; D is possibly TRBD1 (5 bases). This CDR3 region has 13 residues. Germline CDR1 SGDLS, CDR2 YYNGEE. Trimming removed 1 base at V and 2 bases at J, with 6 bases between. The CDR3 region is CASSVQGNTEAFF. Here the CDR3 DNA reads TGTGCCAGCAGCGTACAGGGAAACACTGAAGCTTTCTTT.

This sequence joins TRBV23-1 and TRBJ1-6; D gene unclear. TRBV23-1 is flagged as an ORF with uncertain function. The CDR3 extends over 12 amino acids. Trimming stripped 4 bases from V and 6 bases from J, with 4 bases between. Here the CDR3 DNA reads TGCGCCAGCAGTCGCGGTAATTCACCCCTCCACTTT. This codes for CASSRGNSPLHF.

The CDR3 DNA follows: TGTGCCAGCAGTTTATCTAAGACTAGCGGGAGGACAGATACGCAGTATTTT. Translating gives CASSLSKTSGRTDTQYF. The chain recombines TRBV27 with TRBJ2-3; 13 bases fit TRBD2. V was pared by 0 bases and J by 3 bases, with 3 bases of the junction left unmatched. The CDR3 contains 17 residues. From germline, CDR1 is MNHEY and CDR2 SMNVEV (reference sequence).

Comments on this clone: At one end the junction does not follow the germline gene, possibly because of a read error. The genes are TRBV7-2 and TRBJ2-4, with 7 bases matching TRBD1. CDR3 size: 16 residues. Germline V gene lookup returns CDR1 SGHTA and CDR2 FQGNSA. CDR3 sequence: CASSFRAGTAQNIQYF. CDR3 bases: TGTGCCAGCAGCTTTCGAGCCGGGACAGCCCAAAACATTCAGTACTTC.

The table lists this clone with a count of one. V gene TRBV12-3 or TRBV12-4 combines with J gene TRBJ1-5, with no clear D. This CDR3 spans 12 amino acids. V dropped 5 bases and J dropped 3 bases, with 5 bases sitting between them. CDR3 loop: CASSPSNQPQHF. CDR3 nucleotides: TGTGCCAGCAGTCCCTCCAATCAGCCCCAGCATTTT.

J is TRBJ1-1 and V is TRBV11-2; no definite D call. V lost 5 bases and J lost 7, with 8 bases in between. From germline, CDR1 is SGHAT and CDR2 FQNNGV. The CDR3 spans 11 residues. The CDR3 region is CASSKQVEAFF. As DNA, the CDR3 is TGTGCCAGCAGCAAACAAGTTGAAGCTTTCTTT.

This chain connects TRBV7-2 to TRBJ2-5, with D perhaps TRBD2 (5 bases). The CDR3 sequence is 17 residues long. Germline values: CDR1 SGHTA, CDR2 FQGNSA. The germline V and J ends were trimmed by 1 base and 4 bases, with 19 bases remaining between them. The CDR3 nucleotides are TGTGCCAGCAGCTTAGGCTCACCCGGCGGGTACTCAGAGACCCAGTACTTC. It encodes CASSLGSPGGYSETQYF. Full variable domain (missing parts from reference TRBV7-2 and TRBJ2-5): GAGVSQSPSNKVTEKGKDVELRCDPISGHTALYWYRQSLGQGLEFLIYFQGNSAPDKSGLPSDRFSAERTGGSVSTLTIQRTQQEDSAVYLCASSLGSPGGYSETQYFGPGTRLLVL.

The chain joins TRBV3-1 (or the pseudogene TRBV3-2) to TRBJ2-3, with 12 nucleotides matching TRBD2. The CDR3 spans 16 residues. CDR1 is LGHDT, CDR2 YNNKEL, per germline (reference sequence). After removal of 5 bases from V and 2 bases from J, the junction contained 5 bases not matched to a gene. In DNA, the CDR3 is TGTGCCAGCAGCTACGGACTAGCGGGGAACACAGATACGCAGTATTTT. This codes for CASSYGLAGNTDTQYF.

The rearrangement uses TRBV4-1 and TRBJ1-1; D uncertain. V lost 1 base and J lost 0, with 6 bases in between. The CDR3 totals 14 residues. CDR1 and CDR2 (germline): MGHRA, YSYEKL. CDR3 residues: CASSQVSLNTEAFF. For the CDR3, the DNA is TGCGCCAGCAGCCAAGTCTCCTTGAACACTGAAGCTTTCTTT.

The chain carries TRBV10-2 and TRBJ2-5; TRBD2 matches 12 bases. The CDR3 covers 13 residues. The germline V gene has CDR1 WSHSY and CDR2 SAAADI. J was trimmed by 5 bases and V by 6 bases; bases with no gene match: 1. The CDR3, as DNA: TGCGCCAGCAGAGGGACTAGCGGGGAGACCCAGTACTTC. Protein product: CASRGTSGETQYF.

The chain combines TRBV11-2 with TRBJ2-7, with 9 positions matching TRBD2. Germline V gene sequence: CDR1 SGHAT, CDR2 FQNNGV. V was pared by 2 bases and J by 2 bases, with 4 bases of the junction left unmatched. The CDR3 sequence is 15 residues long. CDR3 coding DNA: TGTGCCAGCAGCTTACGGGCGGGAGGGCCCTACGAGCAGTACTTC. Translating gives CASSLRAGGPYEQYF.

V is TRBV24-1 and J is TRBJ2-1, with D possibly being TRBD2 (6 bases). V lost 2 bases and J 0 bases, leaving 13 bases between the germline ends. This CDR3 has 17 amino acids. Per germline, CDR1 KGHDR and CDR2 SFDVKD. The CDR3 coding sequence is TGTGCCACCAGTGATTCGGGAGCCCTGAGCTCCTACAATGAGCAGTTCTTC. It specifies CATSDSGALSSYNEQFF.

V gene TRBV3-1 (or the pseudogene TRBV3-2) combines with J gene TRBJ2-1; 8 positions match TRBD1. The V gene's germline CDR1 is LGHDT and CDR2 YNNKEL (reference sequence). With 1 base clipped from V and 7 bases from J, the junction kept 3 bases outside the gene matches. CDR3 length equals 14 residues. CDR3 sequence (DNA): TGTGCCAGCAGCCAAGGAAGACAGGGGAATGAGCAGTTCTTC. This translates into CASSQGRQGNEQFF.

This clone appeared a few times. The V gene is TRBV3-1 (or the pseudogene TRBV3-2), the J gene TRBJ1-3; D might be TRBD1 (5 bases). The CDR3 spans 17 residues. The V and J ends lost 2 bases and 1 base respectively, with 15 bases between them. CDR1 is LGHDT and CDR2 is YNNKEL in the germline V gene (reference sequence). The chain's CDR3 is CASSQRRREGSGNTIYF. The CDR3 DNA is TGTGCCAGCAGCCAACGGCGGAGGGAGGGGTCTGGAAACACCATATATTTT.

This chain uses TRBV7-9 with TRBJ1-1, with D perhaps TRBD1 (5 bases). Trimming removed 2 bases at V and 10 bases at J, with 14 bases between. The germline V gene encodes CDR1 SEHNR and CDR2 FQNEAQ (reference sequence). The CDR3 runs to 13 residues. CDR3 in DNA: TGTGCCAGCAGCTTACAGGGACTTCGTCCAGCTTTCTTT. Residues: CASSLQGLRPAFF.

The gene calls are TRBV7-2 and TRBJ2-1; D may be TRBD1 (6 bases). V was trimmed by 2 bases and J by 5 bases, leaving 22 bases between them. Germline V gene sequence: CDR1 SGHTA, CDR2 FQGNSA. CDR3 size: 18 residues. The CDR3 is CASSLWGRQAWGNNEQFF. DNA of the CDR3: TGTGCCAGCAGCTTATGGGGACGACAGGCGTGGGGAAACAATGAGCAGTTCTTC.

The V gene is TRBV18, the J gene TRBJ1-2, with no clear D. This CDR3 contains 13 residues. Germline values: CDR1 KGHSH, CDR2 LQKENI. The V and J ends lost 5 bases and 3 bases respectively, with 10 bases between them. The CDR3 loop reads CASSSGRYYGYTF. The CDR3 DNA is TGTGCCAGCTCATCGGGTCGTTACTATGGCTACACCTTC.

The chain uses TRBV3-1 (or the pseudogene TRBV3-2) and TRBJ1-4, with 7 nucleotides matching TRBD1. The V gene's germline CDR1 is LGHDT and CDR2 YNNKEL (reference sequence). This CDR3 contains 15 residues. After removal of 4 bases from V and 4 bases from J, the junction contained 6 bases not matched to a gene. Here the CDR3 reads CASSLWTGHNEKLFF. The CDR3 bases are TGTGCCAGCAGCCTCTGGACAGGTCATAATGAAAAACTGTTTTTT.

This rearrangement joins TRBV27 to TRBJ2-1; 9 bases are a match to TRBD1. The CDR3 has 16 residues. Germline V gene sequence: CDR1 MNHEY, CDR2 SMNVEV (reference sequence). V lost 5 bases to trimming and J lost 1 base; unmatched junction nucleotides: 6. CDR3 sequence (DNA): TGTGCCAGCAGTGTCTACAGGGGGCTATCCTACAATGAGCAGTTCTTC. This translates into CASSVYRGLSYNEQFF.

The J gene is TRBJ2-7, the V gene TRBV6-2 or TRBV6-3; 13 bases are a match to TRBD2. This CDR3 is 15 amino acids long. J gave up 2 bases and V 6 bases, and 4 bases lay outside the gene matches. CDR1 and CDR2 (germline): MNHEY, SVGEGT. The CDR3 DNA follows: TGTGCCAGCAGCAAGACTAGCGGGGGGCCCTACGAGCAGTACTTC. Translation gives CASSKTSGGPYEQYF.

This clone has just a few counts. This chain joins TRBV7-8 and TRBJ1-4; 9 bases are shared with TRBD1. Per germline, CDR1 SGHVS and CDR2 FQNEAQ. CDR3 size: 16 residues. The V gene end was trimmed by 4 bases and the J gene end by 7 bases; junction bases not matched to a gene: 10. DNA of the CDR3: TGTGCCAGCAGCTCAGAAACAGGGGGCCTCGGTGAAAAACTGTTTTTT. Amino acid sequence: CASSSETGGLGEKLFF.

The gene calls are TRBV23-1 and TRBJ1-5; 7 nucleotides align to TRBD1. TRBV23-1 is labeled an ORF, and its function is uncertain. The CDR3 runs 16 residues. Losses at the gene ends were 3 bases for V and 6 bases for J; bases not matched to a gene: 11. CDR3 sequence: CASSHYGQARGQPQHF. As DNA, the CDR3 is TGCGCCAGCAGTCACTACGGACAGGCAAGGGGTCAGCCCCAGCATTTT.

A single count supports this clone. The J gene is TRBJ2-1, the V gene TRBV27, with no clear D. Per the germline V gene, CDR1 is MNHEY and CDR2 is SMNVEV (reference sequence). V was shortened by 5 bases and J by 4 bases, with 3 bases between the two germline ends. The CDR3 runs to 11 residues. The CDR3 region is CASSHYNEQFF. CDR3 sequence (DNA): TGTGCCAGCAGTCATTACAATGAGCAGTTCTTC.

This clone was found once. This sequence joins TRBV7-9 and TRBJ1-2; D uncertain. The CDR3 has 14 residues. Germline V CDR1 and CDR2: SEHNR, FQNEAQ (reference sequence). Deletions cut 5 bases from V and 0 bases from J, with 10 bases between. CDR3 region: CASSQIYSNYGYTF. The CDR3 coding sequence is TGTGCCAGCAGCCAGATTTATTCTAACTATGGCTACACCTTC.

The chain joins TRBV14 to TRBJ2-7; no firm D call. V dropped 1 base and J dropped 6 bases, with 10 bases sitting between them. CDR1 is SGHDN, CDR2 FVKESK, per germline. The CDR3 totals 13 residues. CDR3 in amino acids: CASSQVGLGEQYF. The CDR3, as DNA: TGTGCCAGCAGCCAAGTCGGCCTAGGCGAGCAGTACTTC.